The 27 T cell receptor beta chains below come from one sample, sequenced in a study of blood T cell repertoires in COVID-19. Assay used: immunoSEQ multiplex PCR; TCRdb lists only in-frame clones, some missing. The table records 160,000 or so clones, approximately 80% of them present only once. Sample: PBMCs or T cells enriched from blood (not recorded which). Every receptor here comes from a woman aged 60-70 years who had recovered from COVID-19.

This clone has just a few counts. V is TRBV6-5 and J is TRBJ2-7; D may be TRBD2 (6 bases). Between the trimmed V and J ends, which lost 6 bases and 6 bases, there was a span of 15 bases. Germline V lookup: CDR1 MNHEY, CDR2 SVGAGI. The CDR3 is 13 residues long. The CDR3 is CASRVHEEGEQYF. The CDR3 nucleotides read TGTGCCAGCAGGGTACATGAGGAGGGCGAGCAGTACTTC.

A single count supports this clone. V is TRBV7-3 and J is TRBJ1-6, with a possible D match to TRBD1 (5 bases). V gave up 2 bases and J gave up 7 bases, with 6 bases separating them. This CDR3 is 13 amino acids long. Looked up from germline, CDR1 is SGHTA and CDR2 is FQGTGA. In DNA form, the CDR3 reads TGTGCCAGCAGCTTACAGGGAAATTCACCCCTCCACTTT. Encoded protein: CASSLQGNSPLHF.

The rearrangement uses TRBV4-1 and TRBJ2-3; 14 nucleotides agree with TRBD2. V was clipped by 1 base and J by 3 bases; unmatched bases: 15. This CDR3 has 21 amino acids. From germline, CDR1 is MGHRA and CDR2 YSYEKL. CDR3 sequence: CASSQVIGLAGGVGRTDTQYF. Here the CDR3 DNA reads TGCGCCAGCAGCCAAGTCATTGGACTAGCGGGGGGCGTCGGAAGAACAGATACGCAGTATTTT.

This sequence joins TRBV18 and TRBJ1-5, with TRBD1 identical over 7 bases. With V trimmed by 3 bases and J by 4 bases, 6 bases remained unmatched. The V gene's germline CDR1 is KGHSH and CDR2 LQKENI. This CDR3 contains 15 residues. The CDR3 DNA sequence: TGTGCCAGCTCACCCCAGACAGGGTCTAATCAGCCCCAGCATTTT. It encodes CASSPQTGSNQPQHF.

The chain recombines TRBV4-2 with TRBJ2-3, with D perhaps TRBD2 (6 bases). The CDR3 extends over 19 amino acids. Germline CDR1 reads LGHNA; CDR2 reads YNFKEQ. V was shortened by 0 bases and J by 3 bases, with 22 bases between the two germline ends. The chain's CDR3 is CASSQDPNPNGGGTDTQYF. The DNA of the CDR3 is TGTGCCAGCAGCCAAGATCCTAATCCAAACGGGGGTGGGACAGATACGCAGTATTTT.

The gene calls are TRBV5-1 and TRBJ1-1, with 10 bases fitting TRBD1. This CDR3 spans 14 amino acids. Trimming at V came to 4 bases and at J to 3 bases, leaving 3 bases not matched to a gene. From germline, CDR1 is SGHRS and CDR2 YFSETQ. This CDR3 is CASSLGTGDTEAFF. The CDR3 bases are TGCGCCAGCAGCCTAGGGACAGGGGACACTGAAGCTTTCTTT. The whole variable domain, filled in from reference TRBV5-1 and TRBJ1-1, reads KAGVTQTPRYLIKTRGQQVTLSCSPISGHRSVSWYQQTPGQGLQFLFEYFSETQRNKGNFPGRFSGRQFSNSRSEMNVSTLELGDSALYLCASSLGTGDTEAFFGQGTRLTVV.

This clone occurred a few times. The chain carries TRBV4-1 and TRBJ1-1; D unresolved. The germline V gene has CDR1 MGHRA and CDR2 YSYEKL. The CDR3 loop spans 16 amino acids. V lost 5 bases to trimming and J lost 0 bases, with 16 bases between them. The CDR3 loop is CASSYQASQMNTEAFF. CDR3 DNA sequence: TGCGCCAGCAGCTACCAAGCATCACAGATGAACACTGAAGCTTTCTTT.

This chain links TRBV19 with TRBJ2-5; D not certain. V lost 7 bases to trimming and J lost 7 bases, with 10 bases between them. Looked up from germline, CDR1 is LNHDA and CDR2 is SQIVND (reference sequence). The CDR3 contains 11 residues. CDR3 sequence: CASIDRGTQYF. The DNA of the CDR3 is TGTGCCAGTATCGATCGAGGGACCCAGTACTTC.

The V gene is TRBV19, the J gene TRBJ2-7, with D tentatively TRBD1 (6 bases). Germline CDR1 reads LNHDA; CDR2 reads SQIVND (reference sequence). The CDR3 loop spans 13 amino acids. The ends were cut back, 4 bases at V and 4 bases at J, with 11 bases in the middle. In DNA, the CDR3 is TGTGCCAGTAGTACGGGACACCCATACGAGCAGTACTTC. Protein sequence: CASSTGHPYEQYF.

The rearrangement links TRBV27 to TRBJ1-4, with 11 bases lining up with TRBD1. The length of the CDR3 is 14 residues. V shed 5 bases, J shed 8 bases, and the junction held 4 bases outside the gene matches. Germline loops: CDR1 MNHEY, CDR2 SMNVEV (reference sequence). DNA for the CDR3: TGTGCCAGCAGTCTCCGGGACAGGGGGGAAAAACTGTTTTTT. It specifies CASSLRDRGEKLFF.

The chain joins TRBV5-5 to TRBJ2-1, with 8 bases aligning to TRBD2. Germline CDR1 reads SGHKS; CDR2 reads YYEKEE (reference sequence). V shed 0 bases and J 10 bases; nucleotides not matched to a gene: 3. The CDR3 loop spans 13 amino acids. CDR3 residues: CASSLALAGEQFF. CDR3 DNA: TGTGCCAGCAGCTTGGCATTAGCGGGGGAGCAGTTCTTC.

This chain connects TRBV18 to TRBJ2-5; D might be TRBD2 (5 bases). The V gene's germline CDR1 is KGHSH and CDR2 LQKENI. There are 13 residues in the CDR3. V was trimmed by 6 bases and J by 2 bases, leaving 10 bases between them. CDR3 sequence: CASSPGMQETQYF. CDR3 DNA: TGTGCCAGCTCCCCCGGGATGCAAGAGACCCAGTACTTC.

This rearrangement joins TRBV2 to TRBJ2-1; D remains ambiguous. Germline V gene data show CDR1 as SNHLY and CDR2 as FYNNEI. V lost 5 bases and J lost 0, with 11 bases in between. This CDR3 has 15 amino acids. The DNA of the CDR3 is TGTGCCAGCAGTTTAGCCGGCAGCTCCTACAATGAGCAGTTCTTC. Protein: CASSLAGSSYNEQFF.

V gene TRBV21-1 combines with J gene TRBJ1-4; the D segment call TRBD1 is taken from the table without a DNA check. TRBV21-1 is a documented pseudogene. The CDR3 contains 17 residues. Here the CDR3 DNA reads TGTGCCAGCAGCAGCCGGGACAGGCGGGGGCGTAATGAAAAACTGTTTTTT. The encoded protein is CASSSRDRRGRNEKLFF.

This clone was observed a few times. V is TRBV7-6 and J is TRBJ1-5; 10 nucleotides match TRBD1. This CDR3 contains 15 residues. The junction had 4 bases not matched to a gene; V was cut back by 5 bases and J by 3 bases. In germline, CDR1 is SGHVS, CDR2 FNYEAQ. CDR3 DNA: TGTGCCAGCAGCACGGGACAGGGGACCAATCAGCCCCAGCATTTT. Protein: CASSTGQGTNQPQHF. Filled out from reference TRBV7-6 and TRBJ1-5, the complete variable domain reads GAGVSQSPRYKVTKRGQDVALRCDPISGHVSLYWYRQALGQGPEFLTYFNYEAQQDKSGLPNDRFSAERPEGSISTLTIQRTEQRDSAMYRCASSTGQGTNQPQHFGDGTRLSIL.

The rearrangement uses TRBV24-1 and TRBJ2-1, with a weak D call TRBD1 (7 bases). V lost 5 bases, J lost 12 bases, and 22 bases lay in between. The CDR3 runs to 15 residues. Germline CDR1 is KGHDR and CDR2 is SFDVKD. DNA of the CDR3: TGTGCCACCAGTGTCGCAGGGGGAGGATCGAAGGCGCAGTTCTTC. Its protein product is CATSVAGGGSKAQFF.

This clone turned up a few times. The same CDR3 can be traced to other DNA sequences in this sample. The V call is TRBV6-5, the J call TRBJ2-2; D is perhaps TRBD2 (6 bases). Germline values: CDR1 MNHEY, CDR2 SVGAGI. The length of the CDR3 is 14 residues. V lost 5 bases, J lost 3 bases, and 10 bases lay in between. The CDR3: CASSRDSHTGELFF. In DNA form, the CDR3 reads TGTGCCAGCAGTAGGGACTCGCACACCGGGGAGCTGTTTTTT.

This sequence joins TRBV4-2 and TRBJ2-5, with 11 bases lining up with TRBD2. Germline values: CDR1 LGHNA, CDR2 YNFKEQ. Trimming at V came to 3 bases and at J to 2 bases, leaving 8 bases not matched to a gene. The CDR3 extends over 17 amino acids. The CDR3 loop is CASSQSTSGGGQETQYF. CDR3 in DNA: TGTGCCAGCAGCCAGAGTACTAGCGGGGGAGGGCAAGAGACCCAGTACTTC.

This chain links TRBV5-4 with TRBJ2-3; 10 nucleotides line up with TRBD2. Germline trimming cut 1 base from V and 7 bases from J; bases unmatched to any gene: 3. Germline V gene data show CDR1 as SGHNT and CDR2 as YYREEE (reference sequence). This CDR3 has 14 amino acids. This chain's CDR3 is CASSLSGGAYTQYF. DNA of the CDR3: TGTGCCAGCAGCTTGAGCGGGGGGGCCTATACGCAGTATTTT. Based on the CDR3 plus reference TRBV5-4 and TRBJ2-3, the full variable domain is ETGVTQSPTHLIKTRGQQVTLRCSSQSGHNTVSWYQQALGQGPQFIFQYYREEENGRGNFPPRFSGLQFPNYSSELNVNALELDDSALYLCASSLSGGAYTQYFGPGTRLTVL.

The rearrangement links TRBV30 to TRBJ1-5; TRBD1 is a possible D gene (5 bases). The ends were cut back, 3 bases at V and 9 bases at J, with 18 bases in the middle. CDR1 is GTSNPN, CDR2 SVGIG, per germline (reference sequence). This CDR3 is built from 14 residues. DNA for the CDR3: TGTGCCTGGAGCTCTGGACAAGGCCCAGGGCCCCAGCATTTT. Translating gives CAWSSGQGPGPQHF.

This chain uses TRBV3-1 (or the pseudogene TRBV3-2) with TRBJ2-3; 8 positions match TRBD2. The CDR3 has 16 amino acids. The V and J ends lost 0 bases and 6 bases, in that order; junction bases with no gene match: 8. In germline, CDR1 is LGHDT, CDR2 YNNKEL (reference sequence). For the CDR3, the DNA is TGTGCCAGCAGCCAAGATTACAGCGGGGGTTTTGATACGCAGTATTTT. This sequence encodes CASSQDYSGGFDTQYF.

The CDR3 DNA follows: TGTGCCAGCAGCGGGACTGACACCACCTCTGGAAACACCATATATTTT. Translation gives CASSGTDTTSGNTIYF. This rearrangement joins TRBV21-1 to TRBJ1-3. TRBV21-1 is assigned pseudogene status. CDR3 length: 16 amino acids.

V gene TRBV4-2 combines with J gene TRBJ2-7, with D tentatively TRBD2 (5 bases). The CDR3 totals 15 residues. Germline loops: CDR1 LGHNA, CDR2 YNFKEQ. V lost 1 base and J lost 0, with 10 bases in between. The DNA for the CDR3 is TGTGCCAGCAGCCAAGCGGGGAAAAGCTCCTACGAGCAGTACTTC. Translating it yields CASSQAGKSSYEQYF.

The chain combines TRBV5-6 with TRBJ1-2; D remains unclear. In germline, CDR1 is SGHDT, CDR2 YYEEEE. The CDR3 has 15 amino acids. V shed 2 bases and J shed 4 bases, with 15 bases lying between them. CDR3 sequence: CASSLSGLKFYGYTF. The CDR3 DNA is TGTGCCAGCAGCTTATCGGGTTTAAAATTCTATGGCTACACCTTC.

CDR3 DNA sequence: TGTGCCAGTAGTATAGTCGGGACTACCTCCTACGAGCAGTACTTC. It is translated as CASSIVGTTSYEQYF. This chain links TRBV19 with TRBJ2-7, with TRBD2 identical over 7 bases. Germline V gene lookup returns CDR1 LNHDA and CDR2 SQIVND (reference sequence). The junction had 3 bases not matched to a gene; V was cut back by 1 base and J by 0 bases. This CDR3 contains 15 residues.

The chain employs TRBV7-2 and TRBJ1-2; 7 positions agree with TRBD1. J gave up 2 bases and V 3 bases, and 9 bases lay outside the gene matches. CDR1 and CDR2 (germline): SGHTA, FQGNSA. The CDR3 runs 16 residues. The chain's CDR3 is CASSFRREGGNYGYTF. In nucleotides, the CDR3 is TGTGCCAGCAGCTTTCGCAGGGAAGGGGGCAACTATGGCTACACCTTC.

This clone was observed a few times. The chain uses TRBV4-1 and TRBJ2-7, with 11 bases fitting TRBD1. The V gene's germline CDR1 is MGHRA and CDR2 YSYEKL. CDR3 length equals 15 residues. J gave up 4 bases and V 4 bases, and 6 bases lay outside the gene matches. CDR3 nucleotide sequence: TGCGCCAGCAGCCGCCGGACAGGGGGCGAATACGAGCAGTACTTC. This translates into CASSRRTGGEYEQYF.